Sequencing of this TCR beta chain was carried out in a study of cytomegalovirus exposure and HLA in healthy donors. The PCR was carried out with 60 Vbeta primers and 13 Jbeta primers. Profiling relied on immunoSEQ multiplex PCR, and the TCRdb table lists in-frame clones only, not all of them. Of around 140,000 clones listed, 70% to 80% are singletons. The CDR3 has 17 residues. Germline loops: CDR1 WSHSY, CDR2 SAAADI. Trimming shortened V by 0 bases and J by 4 bases, and 16 bases separated the two germline ends. Notes on this clone: Its antigen is unknown.

Study outcomes and limitations: Sequencing had likely introduced a cluster of highly shared sequence variants as an artifact. Earlier findings revealed that most TCR beta V segments proved productive either about 87% or about 30% of the time. Common viral pathogens seemed to be connected with several of the most significant clusters, according to a later analysis. Another analysis was done later, and it associated around 16,000 TCR beta sequences with HLA alleles at 0.05 false discovery rate.

This chain connects TRBV10-2 to TRBJ1-3, with D possibly being TRBD1 (5 bases). This TCR came from a woman aged 18-30 years in good health and CMV-seropositive. The sample taken for sequencing was PBMCs. The CDR3, as DNA: TGCGCCAGCAGTGAGTCGGGAGGCAGGGCCTCCGGAAACACCATATATTTT. It codes for CASSESGGRASGNTIYF.